One sample yielded the 17 T cell receptor beta chains listed below, sequenced in a study of T cell repertoires in cytomegalovirus infection. MiXCR, run by TCRdb on the reads, gives a single entry per CDR3 protein. The table lists 450,000 to 600,000 distinct CDR3 sequences, about 10% of them singletons. Material: PBMCs. The receptors originated from a human donor in good health (CMV status not recorded). Some clones in this sample may be carry-over from other donors' samples.

This CDR3 reads CASSPRDRGREETQYF. The CDR3 DNA reads as TGCGCCAGCAGCCCCCGGGACAGGGGGCGAGAAGAGACCCAGTACTTC. The chain employs TRBV5-1 and TRBJ2-5, with 12 bases matching TRBD1. Trimming took 4 bases from V and 3 from J; bases not matched to a gene: 7. This CDR3 is built from 16 residues. The V gene's germline CDR1 is SGHRS and CDR2 YFSETQ.

The chain uses TRBV29-1 and TRBJ2-2, with D hard to call. Trimming removed 2 bases at V and 1 base at J, with 2 bases between. CDR1 is SQVTM, CDR2 ANQGSEA, per germline. The CDR3 length is 12 residues. CDR3 nucleotides: TGCAGCGTTGAACGGAACACCGGGGAGCTGTTTTTT. Translation gives CSVERNTGELFF.

This clonotype was counted ten times or more. The rearrangement uses TRBV28 and TRBJ2-7; D is uncertain. The V gene's germline CDR1 is MDHEN and CDR2 SYDVKM. V was pared by 3 bases and J by 9 bases, with 12 bases between. The CDR3 consists of 12 residues. In DNA form, the CDR3 reads TGTGCCAGCAGTTTGGATGGATGGGGGCAGTACTTC. Translated: CASSLDGWGQYF.

The sample holds many counts of this clonotype. The chain joins TRBV25-1 to TRBJ2-7, with D possibly matching TRBD1 (5 bases). This CDR3 is built from 15 residues. Per germline, CDR1 MGHDK and CDR2 SYGVNS. Trimming pared 4 bases from V and 3 bases from J, leaving 16 bases between. The CDR3 spells CASSVPLDTYYEQYF. The CDR3 coding sequence is TGTGCCAGCAGTGTCCCCCTGGACACCTACTACGAGCAGTACTTC.

Many counts were recorded for this clonotype. V and J are TRBV12-3 or TRBV12-4 and TRBJ1-4, with TRBD1 as a possible D gene (5 bases). V shed 6 bases and J shed 7 bases, with 15 bases lying between them. CDR3 length: 14 amino acids. DNA for the CDR3: TGTGCCAGCAGCCAATCAGGGACCGGTGAAAAACTGTTTTTT. Translating gives CASSQSGTGEKLFF.

This clonotype has just a few counts. The chain couples TRBV9 to TRBJ2-6; weak D call: TRBD1 (5 bases). Germline lookup yields CDR1 SGDLS and CDR2 YYNGEE. Deletions cut 4 bases from V and 2 bases from J, with 13 bases between. This CDR3 has 16 amino acids. The CDR3 bases are TGTGCCAGCAGCCTTCCCAGGGTCCCTGGGGCCAACGTCCTGACTTTC. It codes for CASSLPRVPGANVLTF.

At least ten counts were recorded for this clonotype. The V call is TRBV7-9, the J call TRBJ2-1; tentatively, D is TRBD2 (7 bases). V gave up 1 base and J gave up 5 bases, with 15 bases separating them. Germline V gene lookup returns CDR1 SEHNR and CDR2 FQNEAQ (reference sequence). The CDR3 runs to 16 residues. Here the CDR3 DNA reads TGTGCCAGCAGCTTAGGAGGGGCGCGGGGGCACAATGAGCAGTTCTTC. This encodes CASSLGGARGHNEQFF.

This clonotype has more than one count but fewer than ten. The chain has TRBV4-2 and TRBJ1-5; possible D gene TRBD1, 5 bases. The germline V gene encodes CDR1 LGHNA and CDR2 YNFKEQ. The CDR3 runs to 15 residues. With 4 bases removed from V and 2 bases from J, the gap between germline ends came to 12 bases. CDR3 bases: TGTGCCAGCAGCCCTGGAATGGGGCGCAATCAGCCCCAGCATTTT. Its translation is CASSPGMGRNQPQHF.

Ten or more counts support this clonotype. This chain connects TRBV6-1 to TRBJ2-2, with 9 nucleotides matching TRBD1. Germline assignment: CDR1 MNHNS and CDR2 SASEGT. V was pared by 6 bases and J by 2 bases, with 10 bases of the junction left unmatched. The CDR3 contains 17 residues. DNA of the CDR3: TGTGCCAGCAGACTCCTTTGGGGACAGGGTAACACCGGGGAGCTGTTTTTT. This encodes CASRLLWGQGNTGELFF.

This clonotype was observed at least ten times. The rearrangement joins TRBV19 to TRBJ1-4; D unclear. Trimming left V 3 bases short and J 8 bases short, with 7 bases between. The CDR3 covers 12 residues. Germline V lookup: CDR1 LNHDA, CDR2 SQIVND (reference sequence). For the CDR3, the DNA is TGTGCCAGTAGTATCGGCGGGGAAAAACTGTTTTTT. Translation gives CASSIGGEKLFF.

This clonotype was observed many times. CDR3 loop: CASIGHTEAFF. CDR3 nucleotide sequence: TGTGCCAGCATTGGGCACACTGAAGCTTTCTTT. The V and J genes are TRBV11-2 and TRBJ1-1; D remains ambiguous. Per the germline V gene, CDR1 is SGHAT and CDR2 is FQNNGV. The length of the CDR3 is 11 residues. Trimming cost V 7 bases and J 3 bases, with 6 bases left between them.

This clonotype showed up many times. CDR3 nucleotide sequence: TGTGCCAGCAGCTTAGAATCAATGACAGGGCTCTCATCAGATACGCAGTATTTT. Its protein product is CASSLESMTGLSSDTQYF. The chain combines TRBV7-8 with TRBJ2-3; 7 bases line up with TRBD1. Germline V lookup: CDR1 SGHVS, CDR2 FQNEAQ. The J segment lost 4 bases and the V segment lost 1 base, leaving 14 bases of the junction unmatched. CDR3 length: 18 amino acids.

This clonotype was observed at least ten times. The V gene is TRBV2, the J gene TRBJ1-2; possible D gene TRBD1, 5 bases. The V end lost 5 bases, the J end lost 4 bases, and 14 bases lay between the germline ends. This CDR3 region has 14 residues. CDR1 and CDR2 (germline): SNHLY, FYNNEI. DNA of the CDR3: TGTGCCAGCAGTTTTGACAGTCGATTCTATGGCTACACCTTC. Translating it yields CASSFDSRFYGYTF.

V gene TRBV12-3 or TRBV12-4 combines with J gene TRBJ1-2; 8 bases are a match to TRBD1. The CDR3 totals 17 residues. V lost 1 base to trimming and J lost 7 bases; unmatched junction nucleotides: 14. CDR3: CASSLGSRAGGLLGYTF. The CDR3 nucleotides read TGTGCCAGCAGTTTAGGAAGTCGGGCAGGGGGCCTTCTTGGCTACACCTTC.

This clonotype was counted many times. The V gene is TRBV28, the J gene TRBJ2-7; no definite D call. The CDR3 contains 16 residues. With 4 bases removed from V and 0 bases from J, the gap between germline ends came to 16 bases. The V gene's germline CDR1 is MDHEN and CDR2 SYDVKM. The CDR3 sequence is CASSSLLRSSSYEQYF. CDR3 DNA sequence: TGTGCCAGCAGTTCGCTTTTAAGATCGAGCTCCTACGAGCAGTACTTC.

This clonotype was found many times. V is TRBV27 and J is TRBJ1-5; D call uncertain. The CDR3 is 15 amino acids. Germline V gives CDR1 MNHEY, CDR2 SMNVEV (reference sequence). V was trimmed by 4 bases and J by 0 bases, leaving 10 bases between them. CDR3 in DNA: TGTGCCAGCAGTTATGCGGTGGATAGCAATCAGCCCCAGCATTTT. Protein: CASSYAVDSNQPQHF.

This clonotype was counted ten times or more. The CDR3 loop reads CASSQASSYNEQFF. CDR3 bases: TGTGCCAGCAGCCAGGCTAGCTCCTACAATGAGCAGTTCTTC. The rearrangement links TRBV11-1 to TRBJ2-1; D not resolved. From germline, CDR1 is SGHAT and CDR2 FQDESV (reference sequence). V was trimmed by 5 bases and J by 0 bases, leaving 8 bases between them. The CDR3 covers 14 residues.